Shown below are 25 T cell receptor beta chains from a single sample sequenced in a study of CD8 T cells in Susac syndrome. Reverse transcription of roughly 0.5 to 1 ug RNA was carried out with random hexamers. MiXCR was run by TCRdb on the immunoSEQ multiplex PCR reads, yielding one entry per CDR3 protein. This table holds some 95,000 distinct CDR3 sequences, 90% to 95% found once. What was sequenced was CD8+ T cells from PBMCs. Receptors originate from a human donor in good health.

This clonotype was observed a few times. Its ends do not fully match the called genes, so a read error is possible. The V and J genes are TRBV5-1 and TRBJ1-1; 7 bases are shared with TRBD1. The germline V gene has CDR1 SGHRS and CDR2 YFSETQ. The CDR3 is made up of 11 amino acids. In nucleotides, the CDR3 is TGTGCCAGCAGACAGGGCACTGAAGCTTTCTTT. Translation gives CASRQGTEAFF.

The gene calls are TRBV14 and TRBJ2-7; tentative D call: TRBD2 (6 bases). Looked up from germline, CDR1 is SGHDN and CDR2 is FVKESK. The V and J ends lost 4 bases and 6 bases respectively, with 19 bases between them. CDR3 size: 15 residues. The CDR3 loop is CASSPPGLTPSEQYF. Here the CDR3 DNA reads TGTGCCAGCAGCCCCCCGGGACTTACCCCCTCCGAGCAGTACTTC.

This clonotype was observed a single time. The chain is built from TRBV7-8 and TRBJ2-1, with TRBD1 identical over 7 bases. Germline lookup yields CDR1 SGHVS and CDR2 FQNEAQ. Unmatched junction bases numbered 7, after V lost 1 base and J lost 7 bases. CDR3 size: 15 residues. CDR3 sequence (DNA): TGTGCCAGCAGCTTAGAGGGGGCAGGGTGGAATGAGCAGTTCTTC. It codes for CASSLEGAGWNEQFF. The full variable domain, completed using reference TRBV7-8 and TRBJ2-1, is GAGVSQSPRYKVAKRGQDVALRCDPISGHVSLFWYQQALGQGPEFLTYFQNEAQLDKSGLPSDRFFAERPEGSVSTLKIQRTQQEDSAVYLCASSLEGAGWNEQFFGPGTRLTVL.

This clonotype came up once. V gene TRBV13 combines with J gene TRBJ2-7, with a weak D call TRBD2 (5 bases). Trimming left V 5 bases short and J 1 base short, with 15 bases between. Germline CDR1 reads PRHDT; CDR2 reads FYEKMQ (reference sequence). This CDR3 is 15 amino acids long. CDR3 sequence: CASSPRVGRSYEQYF. CDR3 DNA sequence: TGTGCCAGCAGCCCTCGGGTGGGGAGATCCTACGAGCAGTACTTC.

The V call is TRBV5-6, the J call TRBJ2-1; TRBD2 matches at 7 bases. The V gene's germline CDR1 is SGHDT and CDR2 YYEEEE. The CDR3 consists of 14 residues. V shed 2 bases and J 5 bases; nucleotides not matched to a gene: 4. The CDR3 nucleotides are TGTGCCAGCAGCTTAAGCGGGATGGACAATGAGCAGTTCTTC. Its protein product is CASSLSGMDNEQFF.

The gene calls are TRBV23-1 and TRBJ2-3, with 11 bases aligning to TRBD1. TRBV23-1 qualifies as an ORF whose function is uncertain. This CDR3 is built from 18 residues. J lost 0 bases, V lost 8 bases, and 13 bases had no gene match. The DNA for the CDR3 is TGCGCCAGCGTCTTTCGGACAGGGGGCGACGTTAGCACAGATACGCAGTATTTT. It yields the protein CASVFRTGGDVSTDTQYF.

The chain joins TRBV9 to TRBJ2-2; D unresolved. V was trimmed by 1 base and J by 7 bases, leaving 5 bases between them. The germline V gene has CDR1 SGDLS and CDR2 YYNGEE. This CDR3 contains 12 residues. CDR3 region: CASSVSHGELFF. The CDR3 DNA reads as TGTGCCAGCAGCGTATCCCACGGGGAGCTGTTTTTT. Combining the CDR3 with reference TRBV9 and TRBJ2-2 gives the whole variable domain DSGVTQTPKHLITATGQRVTLRCSPRSGDLSVYWYQQSLDQGLQFLIQYYNGEERAKGNILERFSAQQFPDLHSELNLSSLELGDSALYFCASSVSHGELFFGEGSRLTVL.

The chain combines TRBV29-1 with TRBJ2-3, with TRBD2 matching 10 bases. The CDR3 covers 16 residues. After removal of 1 base from V and 4 bases from J, the junction contained 8 bases not matched to a gene. Germline V gene sequence: CDR1 SQVTM, CDR2 ANQGSEA. The CDR3 protein is CSVEGPTSGAADTQYF. CDR3 DNA sequence: TGCAGCGTTGAAGGCCCCACTAGCGGGGCGGCAGATACGCAGTATTTT.

This chain connects TRBV5-5 to TRBJ2-5, with no clear D. Trimming cost V 1 base and J 2 bases, with 9 bases left between them. Germline CDR1 and CDR2: SGHKS and YYEKEE (reference sequence). This CDR3 has 14 residues. The CDR3 DNA sequence: TGTGCCAGCAGCTTGAGGAGTTTACAAGAGACCCAGTACTTC. Its protein is CASSLRSLQETQYF.

This chain uses TRBV13 with TRBJ1-1, with D possibly matching TRBD1 (5 bases). Trimming pared 5 bases from V and 0 bases from J, leaving 13 bases between. Looked up from germline, CDR1 is PRHDT and CDR2 is FYEKMQ (reference sequence). This CDR3 has 15 amino acids. The CDR3 DNA reads as TGTGCCAGCAGCAGCAGGACAAACATGAACACTGAAGCTTTCTTT. Protein sequence: CASSSRTNMNTEAFF.

The chain couples TRBV9 to TRBJ1-2; 7 bases map to TRBD1. The germline CDR1 and CDR2 sequences are SGDLS and YYNGEE. J was trimmed by 2 bases and V by 0 bases; bases with no gene match: 1. The CDR3 spans 14 residues. This CDR3 reads CASSVEQGNYGYTF. The CDR3 DNA is TGTGCCAGCAGCGTAGAACAGGGGAACTATGGCTACACCTTC.

This clonotype was recorded once. V and J are TRBV6-2 or TRBV6-3 and TRBJ2-3; D is ambiguous. V shed 2 bases and J shed 0 bases, with 9 bases lying between them. Germline V lookup: CDR1 MNHEY, CDR2 SVGEGT. This CDR3 has 15 residues. The CDR3 sequence is CASSYIQSSTDTQYF. The CDR3 DNA is TGTGCCAGCAGTTACATTCAATCTAGCACAGATACGCAGTATTTT.

This clonotype appeared a single time. The gene calls are TRBV6-5 and TRBJ2-2; unclear D gene. CDR3 length: 15 amino acids. Germline CDR1 and CDR2: MNHEY and SVGAGI. The V gene lost 0 bases and the J gene lost 0 bases, with 5 bases spanning the gap. This CDR3 is CASSYSTANTGELFF. The CDR3 DNA reads TGTGCCAGCAGTTACTCGACGGCGAACACCGGGGAGCTGTTTTTT.

The CDR3 reads CASRGLAGGSGQYF. The CDR3 nucleotides are TGTGCCAGCAGGGGACTAGCGGGGGGTTCCGGGCAGTACTTC. The chain couples TRBV2 to TRBJ2-7; 15 bases match TRBD2. The CDR3 has 14 residues. V shed 6 bases and J 9 bases; nucleotides not matched to a gene: 6. The V gene's germline CDR1 is SNHLY and CDR2 FYNNEI.

J is TRBJ1-2 and V is TRBV3-1; D is ambiguous. With 1 base removed from V and 4 bases from J, the gap between germline ends came to 10 bases. CDR1 and CDR2 (germline): LGHDT, YNNKEL (reference sequence). The CDR3 consists of 14 residues. CDR3 sequence reads: CASSQAPSFYGYTF. The CDR3 nucleotides are TGTGCCAGCAGCCAAGCCCCGTCATTCTATGGCTACACCTTC.

This chain joins TRBV20-1 and TRBJ1-2; a possible D gene is TRBD1 (5 bases). The germline V gene encodes CDR1 DFQATT and CDR2 SNEGSKA (reference sequence). Between the trimmed V and J ends, which lost 4 bases and 4 bases, there was a span of 10 bases. CDR3 size: 12 residues. The chain's CDR3 is CSATRGVYGYTF. Here the CDR3 DNA reads TGCAGTGCTACCCGGGGCGTCTATGGCTACACCTTC.

The chain is built from TRBV4-1 and TRBJ2-1; D is unresolved. CDR1 and CDR2 from the germline V gene are MGHRA and YSYEKL. Trimming pared 3 bases from V and 4 bases from J, leaving 7 bases between. The CDR3 consists of 13 residues. Here the CDR3 reads CASSQGIYNEQFF. The DNA for the CDR3 is TGCGCCAGCAGCCAGGGCATTTACAATGAGCAGTTCTTC.

This sequence joins TRBV5-4 and TRBJ2-3, with 8 bases that match TRBD1. CDR3 length: 14 residues. The V gene end was trimmed by 0 bases and the J gene end by 4 bases; junction bases not matched to a gene: 1. Germline CDR1 reads SGHNT; CDR2 reads YYREEE (reference sequence). The CDR3 reads CASSLADRADTQYF. In DNA, the CDR3 is TGTGCCAGCAGCTTGGCGGACAGGGCAGATACGCAGTATTTT.

The chain employs TRBV12-3 or TRBV12-4 and TRBJ2-3; TRBD1 matches 7 bases. The CDR3 is 15 amino acids. Trimming removed 6 bases from V and 2 bases from J; junction bases left unmatched: 8. The CDR3 DNA is TGTGCCAGCAGCCCTTCAGAGGGGGCCACAGATACGCAGTATTTT. It yields the protein CASSPSEGATDTQYF.

The genes are TRBV24-1 and TRBJ2-5; 13 nucleotides match TRBD2. Trimming removed 4 bases from V and 2 bases from J; junction bases left unmatched: 6. The germline CDR1 and CDR2 sequences are KGHDR and SFDVKD. The CDR3 covers 17 residues. The CDR3 coding sequence is TGTGCCACCAGTGAGGGGACTAGCGGGGTACTACAAGAGACCCAGTACTTC. Translation gives CATSEGTSGVLQETQYF.

This rearrangement joins TRBV6-5 to TRBJ2-3; a possible D gene is TRBD1 (5 bases). This CDR3 has 16 amino acids. Per germline, CDR1 MNHEY and CDR2 SVGAGI. V dropped 0 bases and J dropped 0 bases, with 10 bases sitting between them. The CDR3 DNA is TGTGCCAGCAGTTACTCGATAGGGGCTAGCACAGATACGCAGTATTTT. This gives the protein CASSYSIGASTDTQYF.

The chain uses TRBV14 and TRBJ2-3; D gene uncertain. Trimming took off 4 bases at V and 3 bases at J, with 11 bases between the two ends. This CDR3 contains 14 residues. CDR1 is SGHDN and CDR2 is FVKESK in the germline V gene. The CDR3 loop is CASSPWGRTDTQYF. The CDR3 nucleotides read TGTGCCAGCAGCCCGTGGGGTAGGACAGATACGCAGTATTTT.

The rearrangement uses TRBV9 and TRBJ2-3, with D possibly TRBD2 on 5 matching bases. Germline CDR1 is SGDLS and CDR2 is YYNGEE. Trimming cost V 3 bases and J 8 bases, with 10 bases left between them. The CDR3 sequence is 12 residues long. This chain's CDR3 is CASSGSGGTQYF. The CDR3 DNA follows: TGTGCCAGCAGCGGCTCCGGAGGTACGCAGTATTTT. Combining the CDR3 with reference TRBV9 and TRBJ2-3 gives the whole variable domain DSGVTQTPKHLITATGQRVTLRCSPRSGDLSVYWYQQSLDQGLQFLIQYYNGEERAKGNILERFSAQQFPDLHSELNLSSLELGDSALYFCASSGSGGTQYFGPGTRLTVL.

The J gene is TRBJ1-1, the V gene TRBV19; D might be TRBD1 (5 bases). Germline lookup yields CDR1 LNHDA and CDR2 SQIVND (reference sequence). The CDR3 consists of 12 residues. The V gene lost 9 bases and the J gene lost 3 bases, with 11 bases spanning the gap. Written as DNA, the CDR3 is TGTGCCAGCCGGACACTCCACACTGAAGCTTTCTTT. Translation: CASRTLHTEAFF.

The count of this clonotype is one. This sequence joins TRBV6-1 and TRBJ2-7; 10 bases match TRBD2. In germline, CDR1 is MNHNS, CDR2 SASEGT. The trim removed 2 bases at V and 6 bases at J, leaving 13 bases unmatched. There are 17 residues in the CDR3. CDR3 sequence reads: CASSETVAGGGTTEQYF. DNA of the CDR3: TGTGCCAGCAGTGAAACCGTAGCGGGGGGCGGGACTACCGAGCAGTACTTC.